This TCR beta chain was captured by sequencing in a study of a mutant IDH1 vaccine in newly diagnosed glioma. Study as a whole: Patients got radiotherapy, temozolomide, or both beforehand, and most got both. Findings and limits, study-wide: There were vaccine-induced immune responses in 90% to 95% of the patients.

The method was immunoSEQ multiplex PCR; TCRdb's version includes in-frame clones alone and lacks a portion of them. The sample records more than 50,000 clones, 80% to 90% being singletons. Stated time point: baseline, week 1 (first vaccination visit). The treatment denotes: pre-vaccination baseline after standard-of-care therapy. New WHO grade 3 or 4 astrocytomas that were IDH1-mutant and ATRX-lost occurred in the donors. With regard to this clone: Its antigen is not known.

CDR1 SEHNR and CDR2 FQNEAQ come from the germline V gene (reference sequence). This CDR3 is built from 11 residues. Trimming took off 1 base at V and 10 bases at J, with 6 bases between the two ends. The chain couples TRBV7-9 to TRBJ2-3; D gene ambiguous. The clonotype was recovered from a man aged 30 to 39 with glioma. The material was PBMCs, obtained from a glioma patient treated with radiotherapy, temozolomide or both. DNA for the CDR3: TGTGCCAGCAGCTTAGTTCCTGCGCAGTATTTT. Translating gives CASSLVPAQYF. The variable domain in full, with the rest retrieved from reference TRBV7-9 and TRBJ2-3, is DTGVSQNPRHKITKRGQNVTFRCDPISEHNRLYWYRQTLGQGPEFLTYFQNEAQLEKSRLLSDRFSAERPKGSFSTLEIQRTEQGDSAMYLCASSLVPAQYFGPGTRLTVL.